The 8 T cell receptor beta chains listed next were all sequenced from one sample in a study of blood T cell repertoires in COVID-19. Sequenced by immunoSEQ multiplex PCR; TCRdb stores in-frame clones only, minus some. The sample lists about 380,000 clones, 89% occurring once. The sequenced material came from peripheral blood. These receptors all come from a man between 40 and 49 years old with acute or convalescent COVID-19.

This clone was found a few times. The chain's CDR3 is CASSSRQGAGELFF. CDR3 coding DNA: TGTGCCAGCTCATCGAGACAGGGCGCCGGGGAGCTGTTTTTT. The chain is built from TRBV18 and TRBJ2-2; TRBD1 aligns across 7 bases. CDR3 length: 14 residues. Germline CDR1 is KGHSH and CDR2 is LQKENI. The V segment lost 5 bases and the J segment 6 bases; nucleotides outside the gene matches: 6.

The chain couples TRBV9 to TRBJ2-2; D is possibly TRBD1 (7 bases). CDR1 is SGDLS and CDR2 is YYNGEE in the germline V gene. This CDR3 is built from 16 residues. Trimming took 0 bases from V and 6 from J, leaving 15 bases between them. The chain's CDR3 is CASSVEEGAMAGELFF. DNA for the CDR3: TGTGCCAGCAGCGTAGAGGAGGGGGCAATGGCCGGGGAGCTGTTTTTT.

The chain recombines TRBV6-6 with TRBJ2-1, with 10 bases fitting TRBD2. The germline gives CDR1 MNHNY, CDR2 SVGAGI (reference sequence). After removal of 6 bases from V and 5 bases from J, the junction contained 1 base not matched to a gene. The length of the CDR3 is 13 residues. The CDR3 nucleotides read TGTGCCAGCAGCGGGACTAGCGACAATGAGCAGTTCTTC. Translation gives CASSGTSDNEQFF.

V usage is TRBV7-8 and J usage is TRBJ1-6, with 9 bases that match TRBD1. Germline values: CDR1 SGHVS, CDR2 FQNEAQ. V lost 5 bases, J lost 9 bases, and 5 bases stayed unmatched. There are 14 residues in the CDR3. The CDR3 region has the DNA TGTGCCAGCAGCCAGGACAGGGGCCCTTCACCCCTCCACTTT. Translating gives CASSQDRGPSPLHF. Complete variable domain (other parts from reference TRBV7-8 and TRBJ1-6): GAGVSQSPRYKVAKRGQDVALRCDPISGHVSLFWYQQALGQGPEFLTYFQNEAQLDKSGLPSDRFFAERPEGSVSTLKIQRTQQEDSAVYLCASSQDRGPSPLHFGNGTRLTVT.

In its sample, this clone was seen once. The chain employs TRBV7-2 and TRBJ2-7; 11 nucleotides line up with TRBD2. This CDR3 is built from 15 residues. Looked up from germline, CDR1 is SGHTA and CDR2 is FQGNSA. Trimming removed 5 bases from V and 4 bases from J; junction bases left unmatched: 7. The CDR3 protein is CASSTGTSGRYEQYF. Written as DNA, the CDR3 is TGTGCCAGCAGCACCGGGACTAGCGGACGATACGAGCAGTACTTC.

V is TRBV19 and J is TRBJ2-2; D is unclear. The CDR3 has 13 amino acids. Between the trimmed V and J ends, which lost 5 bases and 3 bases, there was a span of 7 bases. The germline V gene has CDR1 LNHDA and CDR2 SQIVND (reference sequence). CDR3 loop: CASSSDYTGELFF. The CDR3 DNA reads TGTGCCAGTAGTTCAGATTACACCGGGGAGCTGTTTTTT.

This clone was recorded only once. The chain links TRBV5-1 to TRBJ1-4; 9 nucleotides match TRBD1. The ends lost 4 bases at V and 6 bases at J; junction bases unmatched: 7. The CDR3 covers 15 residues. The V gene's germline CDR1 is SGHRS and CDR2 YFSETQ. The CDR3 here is CASSPGQGLDEKLFF. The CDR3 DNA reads TGCGCCAGCAGCCCGGGACAGGGATTGGATGAAAAACTGTTTTTT.

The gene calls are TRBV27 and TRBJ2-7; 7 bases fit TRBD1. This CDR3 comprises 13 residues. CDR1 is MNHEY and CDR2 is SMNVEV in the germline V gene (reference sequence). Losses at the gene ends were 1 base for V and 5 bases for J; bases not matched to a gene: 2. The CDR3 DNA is TGTGCCAGCAGTTTATTACAGGGGAACGAGCAGTACTTC. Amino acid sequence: CASSLLQGNEQYF.